This T cell receptor beta chain was recorded in a study of blood T cell repertoires in COVID-19. Cohort placement rested on clinical history that participants reported themselves. The V end was cut by 1 base, the J end by 0 bases, with 11 bases between. The CDR3 totals 16 residues. CDR1 is SGHDT, CDR2 YYEEEE, per germline. Sequenced by immunoSEQ multiplex PCR; TCRdb stores in-frame clones only, minus some. This sample carries approximately 230,000 clones, about 86% of them seen once, and the ten largest clones take 14% to 15%. Sequencing was done on a sample of PBMCs or T cells enriched from blood (not recorded which). V and J are TRBV5-6 and TRBJ1-3; a weak D match, TRBD1 (5 bases). The TCR comes from a woman in her forties or fifties with acute COVID-19. The CDR3 protein is CASSLRGVSSGNTIYF. CDR3 bases: TGTGCCAGCAGCTTGCGGGGGGTCAGCTCTGGAAACACCATATATTTT.